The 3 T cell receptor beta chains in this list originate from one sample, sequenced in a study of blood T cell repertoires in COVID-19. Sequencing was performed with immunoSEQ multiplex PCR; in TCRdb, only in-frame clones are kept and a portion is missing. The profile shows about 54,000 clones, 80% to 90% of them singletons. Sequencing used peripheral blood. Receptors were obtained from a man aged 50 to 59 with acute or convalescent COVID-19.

The CDR3: CAISESIVNQPQHF. The CDR3, as DNA: TGTGCCATCAGTGAGTCAATAGTCAATCAGCCCCAGCATTTT. The rearrangement joins TRBV10-3 to TRBJ1-5; no reliable D call. The CDR3 is made up of 14 amino acids. CDR1 is ENHRY and CDR2 is SYGVKD in the germline V gene. The V end was cut by 0 bases, the J end by 3 bases, with 6 bases between.

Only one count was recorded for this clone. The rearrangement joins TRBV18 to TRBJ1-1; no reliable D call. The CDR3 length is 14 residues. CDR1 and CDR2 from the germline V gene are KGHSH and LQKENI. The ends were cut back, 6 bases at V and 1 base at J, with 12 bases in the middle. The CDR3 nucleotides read TGTGCCAGCTCCCCTATGTCCGAGAACACTGAAGCTTTCTTT. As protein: CASSPMSENTEAFF.

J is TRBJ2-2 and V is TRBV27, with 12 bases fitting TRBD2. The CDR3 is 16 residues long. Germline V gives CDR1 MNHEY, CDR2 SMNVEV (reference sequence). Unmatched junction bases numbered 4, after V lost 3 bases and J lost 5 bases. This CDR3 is CASSFWGLAGTGELFF. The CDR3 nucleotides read TGTGCCAGCAGTTTTTGGGGACTAGCGGGTACCGGGGAGCTGTTTTTT.